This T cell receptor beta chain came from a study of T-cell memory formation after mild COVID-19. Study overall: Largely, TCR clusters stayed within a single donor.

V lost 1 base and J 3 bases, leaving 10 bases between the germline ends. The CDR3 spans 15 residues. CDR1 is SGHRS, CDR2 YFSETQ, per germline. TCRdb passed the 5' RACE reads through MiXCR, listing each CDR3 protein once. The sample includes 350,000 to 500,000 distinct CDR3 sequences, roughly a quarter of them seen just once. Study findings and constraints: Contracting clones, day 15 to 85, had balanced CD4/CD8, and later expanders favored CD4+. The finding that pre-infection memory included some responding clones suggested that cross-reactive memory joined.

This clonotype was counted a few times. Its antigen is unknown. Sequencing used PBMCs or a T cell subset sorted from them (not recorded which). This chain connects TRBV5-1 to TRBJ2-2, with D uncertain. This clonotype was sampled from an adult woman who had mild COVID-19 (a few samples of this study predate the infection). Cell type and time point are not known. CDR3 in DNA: TGCGCCAGCAGCTTGCAGTCCAGATACACCGGGGAGCTGTTTTTT. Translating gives CASSLQSRYTGELFF.